This T cell receptor beta chain was identified in a study of shared clonotypes between healthy human individuals. CD4+ cells underwent separation, giving CD45RA+ naive and CD45RA-negative memory subsets. The CDR3 runs to 11 residues. The germline V gene encodes CDR1 MDHEN and CDR2 SYDVKM. V lost 5 bases to trimming and J lost 4 bases, with 6 bases between them. At the deep level, the assay was run. Sequencing used immunoSEQ multiplex PCR; TCRdb keeps in-frame clones, though not all of them. The table has about 2.4 million clones, 90% to 95% seen once. As for this clone: Its antigen is unknown. The sample carries other DNA sequences with the same CDR3.

Overall study results and limits: About 5% of naive CD4 clonotypes were common to a handful of donors. Rarefaction demonstrated incomplete sorted-subset sequencing despite large depth.

The TCR was taken from a man younger than 30 in good health. Input material: naive CD4+ T cells sorted from blood. Subset meaning: CD45RA+ positively selected. The chain couples TRBV28 to TRBJ2-7; D remains unclear. This chain's CDR3 is CASSLNYEQYF. The CDR3 DNA follows: TGTGCCAGCAGTCTGAATTACGAGCAGTACTTC.